One sample yielded the 30 T cell receptor beta chains listed below, sequenced in a study of T cell responses to AZD1222 COVID-19 vaccine. Repertoires were generated with immunoSEQ multiplex PCR, while TCRdb's copy carries only in-frame clones and drops some. The data show tens of thousands of clones, with over 70% seen just once and 5% held by the top ten. The source was peripheral blood, collected 28 days after the second AZD1222 dose. The receptors stem from an adult who received the AZD1222 COVID-19 vaccine.

This clone showed up just a few times. V gene TRBV7-8 combines with J gene TRBJ2-3; 11 bases match TRBD2. V gave up 1 base and J gave up 0 bases; unmatched junction bases: 3. Germline loops: CDR1 SGHVS, CDR2 FQNEAQ. This CDR3 is 17 amino acids long. The CDR3 loop is CASSLVASGRSTDTQYF. Written as DNA, the CDR3 is TGTGCCAGCAGCTTAGTGGCTAGCGGGAGGAGCACAGATACGCAGTATTTT.

This clone was counted once. The chain is built from TRBV28 and TRBJ2-1; D possibly corresponds to TRBD1 (6 bases). Germline assignment: CDR1 MDHEN and CDR2 SYDVKM. Trimming shortened V by 6 bases and J by 7 bases, and 13 bases separated the two germline ends. The CDR3 runs 13 residues. CDR3 amino acids: CASSPGHQNEQFF. The CDR3 DNA sequence: TGTGCCAGCAGCCCGGGACATCAAAATGAGCAGTTCTTC.

The chain links TRBV6-5 to TRBJ1-1, with D unresolved. Trimming left V 2 bases short and J 1 base short, with 5 bases between. The germline V gene has CDR1 MNHEY and CDR2 SVGAGI. The CDR3 is made up of 13 amino acids. The CDR3 nucleotides read TGTGCCAGCAGTTACACCGGGAACACTGAAGCTTTCTTT. This gives the protein CASSYTGNTEAFF.

V gene TRBV27 combines with J gene TRBJ1-1; D gene unclear. Germline-derived CDR1 and CDR2 are MNHEY and SMNVEV (reference sequence). This CDR3 spans 14 amino acids. Trimming shortened V by 4 bases and J by 1 base, and 10 bases separated the two germline ends. CDR3 nucleotide sequence: TGTGCCAGCAGTTCGTACACCGAGAACACTGAAGCTTTCTTT. It translates to CASSSYTENTEAFF.

This clone was detected a few times. The chain has TRBV28 and TRBJ2-3; D not certain. V lost 4 bases and J 2 bases, leaving 19 bases between the germline ends. Germline V gene sequence: CDR1 MDHEN, CDR2 SYDVKM. The CDR3 length is 17 residues. The CDR3 DNA reads as TGTGCCAGCAGTTCCGCCCGAGTGGCGATCTTCACAGATACGCAGTATTTT. Amino acids: CASSSARVAIFTDTQYF.

CDR3 DNA sequence: TGTGCCAGCGGGACAGTTGGGGCCAACGTCCTGACTTTC. Protein: CASGTVGANVLTF. V and J are TRBV2 and TRBJ2-6, with 7 bases identical to TRBD1. From germline, CDR1 is SNHLY and CDR2 FYNNEI. J lost 3 bases, V lost 8 bases, and 1 base had no gene match. The CDR3 has 13 residues.

Here the CDR3 DNA reads TGCAGTGCTAAAACTTACTATGGCTACACCTTC. This translates into CSAKTYYGYTF. The chain links TRBV20-1 to TRBJ1-2; D unresolved. Trimming shortened V by 4 bases and J by 3 bases, and 6 bases separated the two germline ends. Germline V lookup: CDR1 DFQATT, CDR2 SNEGSKA (reference sequence). The length of the CDR3 is 11 residues.

This chain connects TRBV27 to TRBJ1-1; D may be TRBD1 (5 bases). With 5 bases removed from V and 1 base from J, the gap between germline ends came to 11 bases. Germline lookup yields CDR1 MNHEY and CDR2 SMNVEV (reference sequence). This CDR3 comprises 14 residues. CDR3: CASSPGDRNTEAFF. The CDR3 DNA reads as TGTGCCAGCAGTCCGGGGGATAGGAACACTGAAGCTTTCTTT.

V gene TRBV11-3 combines with J gene TRBJ2-1, with D possibly being TRBD1 (5 bases). Trimming removed 1 base at V and 2 bases at J, with 6 bases between. The CDR3 is made up of 14 amino acids. Per the germline V gene, CDR1 is SGHNT and CDR2 is YENEEA. The CDR3 DNA reads as TGTGCCAGCAGCTTAGTAGGGGCCTACAATGAGCAGTTCTTC. Residues: CASSLVGAYNEQFF.

The chain couples TRBV20-1 to TRBJ1-2, with D possibly matching TRBD1 (5 bases). Trimming removed 3 bases at V and 4 bases at J, with 12 bases between. This CDR3 is built from 13 residues. CDR1 and CDR2 from the germline V gene are DFQATT and SNEGSKA (reference sequence). The DNA of the CDR3 is TGCAGTGCTAGTCCTGCGGGGACCTATGGCTACACCTTC. Protein sequence: CSASPAGTYGYTF.

V is TRBV18 and J is TRBJ1-1; the D is unclear. This CDR3 contains 15 residues. Per the germline V gene, CDR1 is KGHSH and CDR2 is LQKENI. Between the trimmed V and J ends, which lost 1 base and 3 bases, there was a span of 12 bases. CDR3 sequence reads: CASSPLGPMDTEAFF. CDR3 coding DNA: TGTGCCAGCTCACCACTTGGGCCGATGGACACTGAAGCTTTCTTT.

This chain connects TRBV3-1 (or the pseudogene TRBV3-2) to TRBJ1-1, with no clear D. This CDR3 is built from 13 residues. Trimming stripped 4 bases from V and 10 bases from J, with 16 bases between. Germline-derived CDR1 and CDR2 are LGHDT and YNNKEL (reference sequence). The CDR3 protein is CASSLPFTTRAFF. The CDR3 bases are TGTGCCAGCAGCCTCCCCTTCACGACCAGAGCTTTCTTT.

The V and J genes are TRBV15 and TRBJ2-7; 7 nucleotides match TRBD1. J gave up 0 bases and V 4 bases, and 6 bases lay outside the gene matches. This CDR3 comprises 15 residues. Germline V lookup: CDR1 LNHNV, CDR2 YYDKDF (reference sequence). The CDR3 coding sequence is TGTGCCACCAGCACCTCCGGGACAGCCTCCTACGAGCAGTACTTC. This codes for CATSTSGTASYEQYF. Full variable domain (remainder filled in from reference TRBV15 and TRBJ2-7): DAMVIQNPRYQVTQFGKPVTLSCSQTLNHNVMYWYQQKSSQAPKLLFHYYDKDFNNEADTPDNFQSRRPNTSFCFLDIRSPGLGDTAMYLCATSTSGTASYEQYFGPGTRLTVT.

The chain has TRBV28 and TRBJ1-2; 7 bases agree with TRBD1. Unmatched junction bases numbered 5, after V lost 2 bases and J lost 8 bases. The CDR3 covers 13 residues. The germline V gene has CDR1 MDHEN and CDR2 SYDVKM. The CDR3 protein is CASSLGTALGYTF. The CDR3 coding sequence is TGTGCCAGCAGTTTAGGGACAGCTCTCGGCTACACCTTC.

The rearrangement uses TRBV19 and TRBJ1-2; the D is unclear. Germline CDR1 reads LNHDA; CDR2 reads SQIVND (reference sequence). Deletions cut 9 bases from V and 5 bases from J, with 16 bases between. This CDR3 is 13 amino acids long. In DNA, the CDR3 is TGTGCCAGCCCACGTACCGGTCGTTATGGCTACACCTTC. Translating gives CASPRTGRYGYTF.

The chain has TRBV2 and TRBJ2-1, with D possibly TRBD2 on 7 matching bases. With 9 bases removed from V and 0 bases from J, the gap between germline ends came to 18 bases. Germline V CDR1 and CDR2: SNHLY, FYNNEI. The CDR3 is 16 amino acids. As DNA, the CDR3 is TGTGCCAGTTCTAAAGTGGGGGGGCTCTCCTACAATGAGCAGTTCTTC. This gives the protein CASSKVGGLSYNEQFF.

The chain has TRBV3-1 (or the pseudogene TRBV3-2) and TRBJ1-3, with D tentatively TRBD1 (6 bases). The V gene's germline CDR1 is LGHDT and CDR2 YNNKEL (reference sequence). The CDR3 is made up of 16 amino acids. The ends were cut back, 4 bases at V and 2 bases at J, with 15 bases in the middle. The CDR3 nucleotides are TGTGCCAGCAGCCCCAAAACGGGGGGCGCTGGAAACACCATATATTTT. Translation gives CASSPKTGGAGNTIYF.

In its sample, this clone is medium-sized (0.01 to 0.1%). The genes are TRBV14 and TRBJ2-7; D gene unclear. From germline, CDR1 is SGHDN and CDR2 FVKESK. Trimming cost V 2 bases and J 2 bases, with 4 bases left between them. The CDR3 is 12 residues long. The CDR3 reads CASSQTTYEQYF. The CDR3 coding sequence is TGTGCCAGCAGCCAAACTACCTACGAGCAGTACTTC. Complete variable domain (other parts from reference TRBV14 and TRBJ2-7): EAGVTQFPSHSVIEKGQTVTLRCDPISGHDNLYWYRRVMGKEIKFLLHFVKESKQDESGMPNNRFLAERTGGTYSTLKVQPAELEDSGVYFCASSQTTYEQYFGPGTRLTVT.

The gene calls are TRBV28 and TRBJ1-3; D remains ambiguous. Germline values: CDR1 MDHEN, CDR2 SYDVKM. V was clipped by 7 bases and J by 0 bases, with 19 bases between them. This CDR3 comprises 17 residues. The CDR3 protein is CASTRPPPTSSGNTIYF. Here the CDR3 DNA reads TGTGCCAGCACCCGACCCCCACCAACGAGCTCTGGAAACACCATATATTTT.

The gene calls are TRBV15 and TRBJ2-1; 8 positions agree with TRBD1. Per germline, CDR1 LNHNV and CDR2 YYDKDF (reference sequence). V was clipped by 3 bases and J by 8 bases; unmatched bases: 12. This CDR3 comprises 16 residues. CDR3 protein: CATSRDETGASYEQFF. CDR3 DNA sequence: TGTGCCACCAGCAGGGACGAGACAGGGGCAAGCTATGAGCAGTTCTTC.

The chain recombines TRBV5-4 with TRBJ2-7; 7 nucleotides agree with TRBD1. The CDR3 extends over 14 amino acids. The germline gives CDR1 SGHNT, CDR2 YYREEE (reference sequence). V was clipped by 4 bases and J by 1 base; unmatched bases: 5. CDR3 protein: CASSGGQDSYEQYV. The CDR3 coding sequence is TGTGCCAGCAGCGGCGGACAGGATTCCTACGAGCAGTACGTC.

This clone was observed a single time. V usage is TRBV11-3 and J usage is TRBJ2-3, with 13 bases that match TRBD2. The CDR3 sequence is 16 residues long. Germline CDR1 reads SGHNT; CDR2 reads YENEEA. V was clipped by 5 bases and J by 4 bases; unmatched bases: 6. CDR3 in DNA: TGTGCCAGCAGCCGTGGACTAGCGGGAGTGTCAGATACGCAGTATTTT. It specifies CASSRGLAGVSDTQYF.

This clone is termed medium-sized (0.01 to 0.1%). The V gene is TRBV27, the J gene TRBJ1-6; perhaps TRBD1 as D (6 bases). V gave up 5 bases and J gave up 10 bases, with 12 bases separating them. Per germline, CDR1 MNHEY and CDR2 SMNVEV (reference sequence). This CDR3 contains 13 residues. The DNA for the CDR3 is TGTGCCAGCAGTGGCAGGGGCGGGTCACCCCTCCACTTT. It is translated as CASSGRGGSPLHF.

J is TRBJ1-2 and V is TRBV7-3; D might be TRBD1 (5 bases). The CDR3 spans 15 residues. The germline gives CDR1 SGHTA, CDR2 FQGTGA. V was shortened by 5 bases and J by 4 bases, with 17 bases between the two germline ends. CDR3: CASSPTAGTLYGYTF. The CDR3 DNA is TGTGCCAGCAGCCCGACGGCCGGGACTCTCTATGGCTACACCTTC.

In this sample, this clone turned up a few times. This chain uses TRBV6-2 or TRBV6-3 with TRBJ1-6; 8 bases are shared with TRBD1. After removal of 2 bases from V and 2 bases from J, the junction contained 8 bases not matched to a gene. The CDR3 has 18 amino acids. Germline assignment: CDR1 MNHEY and CDR2 SVGEGT. This CDR3 reads CASSYPGQGSTYNSPLHF. The DNA of the CDR3 is TGTGCCAGCAGTTACCCTGGACAGGGTTCGACCTATAATTCACCCCTCCACTTT.

V is TRBV5-1 and J is TRBJ2-1; D is uncertain. Germline V lookup: CDR1 SGHRS, CDR2 YFSETQ. The length of the CDR3 is 17 residues. V dropped 0 bases and J dropped 0 bases, with 13 bases sitting between them. The CDR3 protein is CASSLAALVSSYNEQFF. CDR3 nucleotide sequence: TGCGCCAGCAGCTTGGCCGCGTTGGTGAGCTCCTACAATGAGCAGTTCTTC.

This chain links TRBV2 with TRBJ1-5; D remains ambiguous. The V gene's germline CDR1 is SNHLY and CDR2 FYNNEI. Trimming shortened V by 6 bases and J by 11 bases, and 11 bases separated the two germline ends. This CDR3 has 11 amino acids. The CDR3, as DNA: TGTGCCAGCAGCCCCCCCGGCACCCAGCATTTT. Its translation: CASSPPGTQHF.

The rearrangement links TRBV6-1 to TRBJ1-5; a possible D gene is TRBD1 (5 bases). CDR1 is MNHNS and CDR2 is SASEGT in the germline V gene. CDR3 size: 15 residues. V lost 0 bases to trimming and J lost 5 bases, with 11 bases between them. This CDR3 is CASSEAGGTHQPQHF. The CDR3 coding sequence is TGTGCCAGCAGTGAAGCGGGGGGGACCCATCAGCCCCAGCATTTT.

The chain recombines TRBV18 with TRBJ2-1; the match to TRBD1 covers 11 bases. CDR1 and CDR2 (germline): KGHSH, LQKENI. The CDR3 spans 13 residues. With 6 bases clipped from V and 8 bases from J, the junction kept 3 bases outside the gene matches. This chain's CDR3 is CASSGQGADEQFF. The CDR3 coding sequence is TGTGCCAGCTCCGGACAGGGGGCCGATGAGCAGTTCTTC.

The V and J genes are TRBV20-1 and TRBJ1-6, with D unclear. Germline assignment: CDR1 DFQATT and CDR2 SNEGSKA (reference sequence). This CDR3 spans 14 amino acids. V lost 6 bases, J lost 4 bases, and 13 bases lay in between. CDR3 DNA: TGCAGTGCCAGTACCGGCCCTTATAATTCACCCCTCCACTTT. Its translation: CSASTGPYNSPLHF.